This record concerns one T cell receptor beta chain sequence. Tumor samples were taken before definitive surgery or chemotherapy. This entry is derived from a study of high-grade serous ovarian cancer treatment subgroups. The CDR3 has 16 residues. The germline V gene encodes CDR1 SGHTA and CDR2 FQGNSA. The J segment lost 4 bases and the V segment lost 2 bases, leaving 6 bases of the junction unmatched. Clones were sequenced by immunoSEQ multiplex PCR, and TCRdb holds only the in-frame ones, with some missing. The sample includes tens of thousands of clones, roughly four fifths of them seen just once. Sequenced input: tumor tissue. The receptor was derived from a human donor with high-grade serous ovarian cancer. The V and J genes are TRBV7-2 and TRBJ2-7; 12 bases align to TRBD2. The CDR3 DNA is TGTGCCAGCAGCTTAATAGGAGGACTAGCGGGGTACGAGCAGTACTTC. Translation gives CASSLIGGLAGYEQYF.